Following are 26 T cell receptor beta chains from one sample sequenced in a study of blood T cells in healthy people across ages. The second PCR ran roughly 6 to 11 cycles with a sample-barcoded 5' primer and J-beta primers. TCRdb called the 5' RACE reads again in MiXCR, with one record for every CDR3 protein. The data hold over a million distinct CDR3 sequences, with under 55% observed a single time. Sequenced sample: blood. Source of these receptors: a young woman in good health.

In this sample, this clonotype turned up many times. This chain links TRBV12-3 or TRBV12-4 with TRBJ2-3; 8 bases map to TRBD2. V trimming: 5 bases; J trimming: 5 bases; junction bases outside the gene matches: 6. The CDR3 is 14 amino acids. CDR3 coding DNA: TGTGCCAGCAGTGTCGGGGGGGCCGGAGATACGCAGTATTTT. This gives the protein CASSVGGAGDTQYF.

This clonotype was seen many times. The rearrangement joins TRBV20-1 to TRBJ2-7; either TRBD1 or TRBD2 may fit D (5 bases each). The germline V gene has CDR1 DFQATT and CDR2 SNEGSKA (reference sequence). The V end lost 0 bases, the J end lost 4 bases, and 7 bases lay between the germline ends. The CDR3 runs to 12 residues. The CDR3 region is CSARDREYEQYF. The CDR3 region has the DNA TGCAGTGCTAGAGACAGGGAGTACGAGCAGTACTTC.

The gene calls are TRBV10-3 and TRBJ2-5; TRBD1 aligns across 12 bases. In germline, CDR1 is ENHRY, CDR2 SYGVKD. The J segment lost 6 bases and the V segment lost 7 bases, leaving 3 bases of the junction unmatched. The CDR3 loop spans 13 amino acids. CDR3: CAIKGQGAQTQYF. As DNA, the CDR3 is TGTGCCATCAAGGGACAGGGGGCACAGACCCAGTACTTC.

The chain is built from TRBV9 and TRBJ2-5, with D perhaps matching TRBD2 (5 bases). From germline, CDR1 is SGDLS and CDR2 YYNGEE. Trimming left V 0 bases short and J 7 bases short, with 13 bases between. This CDR3 spans 14 amino acids. The CDR3 nucleotides read TGTGCCAGCAGCGTAGGAGCGGCAGAGGCGACCCAGTACTTC. Its protein product is CASSVGAAEATQYF.

The chain combines TRBV5-1 with TRBJ2-1; D assignment may be TRBD1 or TRBD2 (6 bases each). The CDR3 is 13 residues long. The V gene lost 8 bases and the J gene lost 13 bases, with 22 bases spanning the gap. Germline lookup yields CDR1 SGHRS and CDR2 YFSETQ. The CDR3 DNA follows: TGCGCCAGTAGGTCGGAGGGGGAAGAGACCCAGTTCTTC. Its protein product is CASRSEGEETQFF.

This clonotype came up a few times. This chain uses TRBV29-1 with TRBJ2-3, with 10 bases lining up with TRBD2. Looked up from germline, CDR1 is SQVTM and CDR2 is ANQGSEA. V lost 5 bases to trimming and J lost 2 bases; unmatched junction nucleotides: 7. This CDR3 is built from 15 residues. The CDR3 nucleotides are TGCAGCGTTACCCCTAGCGGGAGAACCACAGATACGCAGTATTTT. Residues: CSVTPSGRTTDTQYF.

V and J are TRBV7-9 and TRBJ2-1; a weak D match, TRBD2 (5 bases). V was pared by 5 bases and J by 13 bases, with 21 bases between. The CDR3 extends over 14 amino acids. The V gene's germline CDR1 is SEHNR and CDR2 FQNEAQ (reference sequence). The CDR3 region is CASSADWEEETQFF. The DNA for the CDR3 is TGTGCCAGCAGCGCGGACTGGGAAGAAGAGACCCAGTTCTTC.

This clonotype was counted only a few times. This sequence joins TRBV10-3 and TRBJ1-2, with 7 nucleotides matching TRBD1. Trimming at V came to 2 bases and at J to 3 bases, leaving 12 bases not matched to a gene. CDR1 is ENHRY, CDR2 SYGVKD, per germline. The CDR3 has 17 residues. Written as DNA, the CDR3 is TGTGCCATCAGTGAGAGTATTGAGGGGGCTCTTCACTATGGCTACACCTTC. Translation: CAISESIEGALHYGYTF.

This clonotype was found a few times. This chain links TRBV21-1 with TRBJ2-1; TRBD2 reflects the table's D call only, with no check against the DNA. TRBV21-1 is marked as a pseudogene. The CDR3 extends over 20 amino acids. CDR3 amino acids: CASSKSAGGFTRGSYNEQFF. The CDR3 coding sequence is TGTGCCAGCAGCAAAAGCGCAGGAGGCTTCACCAGGGGGTCATACAATGAGCAGTTCTTC.

The sample holds one count of this clonotype. A much larger clone differs by one base, so this may be a read error. V is TRBV5-1 and J is TRBJ2-1; possible D gene TRBD2, 5 bases. There are 15 residues in the CDR3. Trimming took off 3 bases at V and 0 bases at J, with 10 bases between the two ends. CDR1 SGHRS and CDR2 YFSETQ come from the germline V gene. This CDR3 is CASSWRSSSYNEQFF. The DNA for the CDR3 is TGCGCCAGCAGCTGGAGGAGTAGCTCCTACAATGAGCAGTTCTTC.

The rearrangement uses TRBV20-1 and TRBJ1-4; 11 bases are shared with TRBD1. The junction had 4 bases not matched to a gene; V was cut back by 5 bases and J by 8 bases. Germline V gene data show CDR1 as DFQATT and CDR2 as SNEGSKA (reference sequence). This CDR3 contains 13 residues. The CDR3 coding sequence is TGCAGTGCTGGACAGGGGGCTAGGGAAAAACTGTTTTTT. This encodes CSAGQGAREKLFF.

This rearrangement joins TRBV20-1 to TRBJ2-7, with 7 positions matching TRBD2. Germline V gene data show CDR1 as DFQATT and CDR2 as SNEGSKA (reference sequence). With 6 bases clipped from V and 3 bases from J, the junction kept 14 bases outside the gene matches. This CDR3 region has 15 residues. This CDR3 reads CSAQITKSGNYEQYV. CDR3 in DNA: TGCAGTGCCCAGATAACCAAAAGCGGGAACTACGAGCAGTACGTC.

The rearrangement links TRBV10-2 to TRBJ1-1; possible D gene TRBD1, 5 bases. The CDR3 has 13 amino acids. Germline CDR1 WSHSY, CDR2 SAAADI. The V gene lost 5 bases and the J gene lost 7 bases, with 14 bases spanning the gap. The CDR3 here is CASSPGLRVEAFF. In nucleotides, the CDR3 is TGCGCCAGCAGTCCAGGGCTAAGGGTTGAAGCTTTCTTT.

The chain links TRBV19 to TRBJ2-1; no definite D call. The V gene lost 5 bases and the J gene lost 0 bases, with 8 bases spanning the gap. Per the germline V gene, CDR1 is LNHDA and CDR2 is SQIVND (reference sequence). The CDR3 loop spans 14 amino acids. The CDR3 nucleotides read TGTGCCAGTAGTTCTCCTAACTCCTACAATGAGCAGTTCTTC. Translating gives CASSSPNSYNEQFF. Complete variable domain (other parts from reference TRBV19 and TRBJ2-1): DGGITQSPKYLFRKEGQNVTLSCEQNLNHDAMYWYRQDPGQGLRLIYYSQIVNDFQKGDIAEGYSVSREKKESFPLTVTSAQKNPTAFYLCASSSPNSYNEQFFGPGTRLTVL.

V gene TRBV7-9 combines with J gene TRBJ2-1; tentative D call: TRBD1 (6 bases). This CDR3 has 12 residues. CDR1 and CDR2 (germline): SEHNR, FQNEAQ (reference sequence). Trimming stripped 6 bases from V and 14 bases from J, with 17 bases between. The CDR3 DNA is TGTGCCAGCAGGACCTACGCAGGGGTCAAGTTCTTC. Its translation is CASRTYAGVKFF.

The chain has TRBV6-1 and TRBJ2-4, with D unresolved. Trimming shortened V by 0 bases and J by 13 bases, and 16 bases separated the two germline ends. Germline V gene lookup returns CDR1 MNHNS and CDR2 SASEGT. The CDR3 has 14 amino acids. The DNA for the CDR3 is TGTGCCAGCAGTGAAGCCGGACGCTGGGGTGGGCAGTACTTC. Translating gives CASSEAGRWGGQYF.

This rearrangement joins TRBV27 to TRBJ2-7; TRBD2 matches at 10 bases. Per germline, CDR1 MNHEY and CDR2 SMNVEV (reference sequence). This CDR3 is built from 15 residues. The trim removed 5 bases at V and 3 bases at J, leaving 7 bases unmatched. The CDR3 DNA reads TGTGCCAGCAGTAGAGGACTAGCGGAAATCTACGAGCAGTACTTC. The encoded protein is CASSRGLAEIYEQYF.

In this sample, this clonotype turned up once. This chain links TRBV6-5 with TRBJ2-7; 10 bases fit TRBD2. The CDR3 extends over 14 amino acids. Germline assignment: CDR1 MNHEY and CDR2 SVGAGI. V lost 6 bases, J lost 3 bases, and 5 bases stayed unmatched. CDR3 nucleotide sequence: TGTGCCAGCAGATTAGCGGGAGGAGGCTACGAGCAGTACTTC. Its translation: CASRLAGGGYEQYF.

On this clonotype itself: A much larger clone lies one base from this, so it may be a read error. The chain is built from TRBV29-1 and TRBJ2-4; 7 bases are a match to TRBD1. The tail of the sequence fits TRBJ2-7 better, so the J call may be wrong. Germline-derived CDR1 and CDR2 are SQVTM and ANQGSEA. This CDR3 contains 14 residues. The CDR3 reads CSTQQGNQDSEQYF. For the CDR3, the DNA is TGCAGCACCCAACAGGGGAATCAAGATAGCGAGCAGTACTTC.

The chain recombines TRBV20-1 with TRBJ2-1; 14 bases line up with TRBD2. The V gene's germline CDR1 is DFQATT and CDR2 SNEGSKA (reference sequence). V lost 0 bases to trimming and J lost 8 bases; unmatched junction nucleotides: 12. This CDR3 region has 18 residues. The DNA of the CDR3 is TGCAGTGCTAGAGATGGCCCACCTGGACTAGCGGGGGGCTATGAGCAGTTCTTC. It specifies CSARDGPPGLAGGYEQFF.

CDR3 nucleotides: TGTGCCACCAGCAGAGCCCTCCAAGAGACCCAGTACTTC. This encodes CATSRALQETQYF. V usage is TRBV15 and J usage is TRBJ2-5; no clear D gene. The CDR3 totals 13 residues. Germline values: CDR1 LNHNV, CDR2 YYDKDF (reference sequence). Trimming removed 1 base at V and 1 base at J, with 4 bases between.

V is TRBV7-2 and J is TRBJ2-1, with 12 bases aligning to TRBD2. With 5 bases clipped from V and 6 bases from J, the junction kept 8 bases outside the gene matches. Looked up from germline, CDR1 is SGHTA and CDR2 is FQGNSA. The CDR3 runs to 16 residues. The CDR3 nucleotides read TGTGCCAGCAGCCCACCGGGACTAGCGGGCATCAATGAGCAGTTCTTC. It is translated as CASSPPGLAGINEQFF.

This clonotype was observed a handful of times. This chain links TRBV29-1 with TRBJ2-1; tentatively, D is TRBD2 (5 bases). Germline CDR1 SQVTM, CDR2 ANQGSEA. V was trimmed by 1 base and J by 3 bases, leaving 10 bases between them. There are 14 residues in the CDR3. CDR3 DNA sequence: TGCAGCGTTGAAGTGGCGGCGGGCTACAATGAGCAGTTCTTC. It encodes CSVEVAAGYNEQFF.

The rearrangement joins TRBV9 to TRBJ1-6; no definite D call. The CDR3 is made up of 13 amino acids. Trimming stripped 4 bases from V and 9 bases from J, with 11 bases between. The germline CDR1 and CDR2 sequences are SGDLS and YYNGEE. CDR3 protein: CASSPPSFSPLHF. DNA of the CDR3: TGTGCCAGCAGCCCCCCCTCGTTTTCACCCCTCCACTTT.

This clonotype appeared a few times. The rearrangement links TRBV20-1 to TRBJ2-3; D unresolved. CDR1 is DFQATT and CDR2 is SNEGSKA in the germline V gene (reference sequence). The CDR3 loop spans 12 amino acids. Trimming cost V 0 bases and J 6 bases, with 7 bases left between them. The CDR3 DNA follows: TGCAGTGCTAGAGATGCCGGTGATACGCAGTATTTT. Protein product: CSARDAGDTQYF.

V is TRBV15 and J is TRBJ2-1; D not certain. Trimming removed 0 bases from V and 10 bases from J, with 16 bases in between. The CDR3 is 15 residues long. Germline assignment: CDR1 LNHNV and CDR2 YYDKDF (reference sequence). The CDR3 region is CATSRDLAYIYEQFF. DNA for the CDR3: TGTGCCACCAGCAGAGATCTCGCCTACATCTACGAGCAGTTCTTC.